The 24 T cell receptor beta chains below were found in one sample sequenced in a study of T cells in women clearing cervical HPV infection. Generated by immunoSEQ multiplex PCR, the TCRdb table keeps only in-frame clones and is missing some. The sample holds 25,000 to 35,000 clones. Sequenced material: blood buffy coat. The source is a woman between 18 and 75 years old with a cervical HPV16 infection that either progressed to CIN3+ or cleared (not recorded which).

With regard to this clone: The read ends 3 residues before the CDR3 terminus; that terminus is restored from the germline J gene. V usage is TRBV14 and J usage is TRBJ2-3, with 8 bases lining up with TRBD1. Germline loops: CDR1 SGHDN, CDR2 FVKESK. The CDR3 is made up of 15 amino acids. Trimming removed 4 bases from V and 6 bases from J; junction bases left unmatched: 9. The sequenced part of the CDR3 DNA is TGTGCCAGCAGCCGCCACCGGGACAGGAAGGATACG. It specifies CASSRHRDRKDT. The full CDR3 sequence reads CASSRHRDRKDTQYF. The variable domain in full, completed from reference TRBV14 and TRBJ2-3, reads EAGVTQFPSHSVIEKGQTVTLRCDPISGHDNLYWYRRVMGKEIKFLLHFVKESKQDESGMPNNRFLAERTGGTYSTLKVQPAELEDSGVYFCASSRHRDRKDTQYFGPGTRLTVL.

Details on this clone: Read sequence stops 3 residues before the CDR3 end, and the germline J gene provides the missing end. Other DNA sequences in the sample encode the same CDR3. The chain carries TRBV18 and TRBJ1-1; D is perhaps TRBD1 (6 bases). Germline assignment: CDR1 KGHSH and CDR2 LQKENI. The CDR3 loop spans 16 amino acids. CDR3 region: CASSPGAGETVETAFF. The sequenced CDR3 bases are TGTGCCAGCTCTCCAGGGGCCGGCGAAACGGTCGAGACC.

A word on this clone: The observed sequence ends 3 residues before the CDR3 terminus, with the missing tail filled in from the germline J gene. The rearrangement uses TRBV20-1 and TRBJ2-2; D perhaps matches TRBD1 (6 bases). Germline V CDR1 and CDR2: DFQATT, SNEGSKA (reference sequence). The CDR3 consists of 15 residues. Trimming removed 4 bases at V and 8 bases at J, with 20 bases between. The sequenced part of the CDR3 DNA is TGCAGTGCTACCCACCTCGGGCCCCAGGGGGGGGAG. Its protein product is CSATHLGPQGGE. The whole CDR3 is CSATHLGPQGGELFF.

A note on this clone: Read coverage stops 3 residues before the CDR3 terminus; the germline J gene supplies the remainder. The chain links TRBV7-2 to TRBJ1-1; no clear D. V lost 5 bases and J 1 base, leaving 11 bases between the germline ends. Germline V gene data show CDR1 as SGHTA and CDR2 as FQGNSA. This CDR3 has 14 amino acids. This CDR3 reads CASSVDSTNTEAFF. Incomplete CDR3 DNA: TGTGCCAGCAGCGTGGACTCAACGAACACTGAA.

The CDR3 is CASSDARGSGETQYF. The covered CDR3 bases are TGCGCCAGCAGCGATGCGCGGGGGAGTGGCGAGACC. The chain is built from TRBV5-1 and TRBJ2-5, with 7 bases aligning to TRBD2. The read gets to within 3 residues of the CDR3 end, and the germline J gene fills in the rest. The CDR3 runs to 15 residues. V lost 4 bases, J lost 5 bases, and 11 bases stayed unmatched. The germline V gene encodes CDR1 SGHRS and CDR2 YFSETQ.

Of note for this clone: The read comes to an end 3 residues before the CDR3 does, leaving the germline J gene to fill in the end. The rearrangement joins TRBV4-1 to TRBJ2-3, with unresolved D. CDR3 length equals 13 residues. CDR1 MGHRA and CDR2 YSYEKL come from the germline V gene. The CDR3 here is CASSQEGTLTQYF. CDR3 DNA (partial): TGCGCCAGCAGCCAAGAAGGCACCTTAACG.

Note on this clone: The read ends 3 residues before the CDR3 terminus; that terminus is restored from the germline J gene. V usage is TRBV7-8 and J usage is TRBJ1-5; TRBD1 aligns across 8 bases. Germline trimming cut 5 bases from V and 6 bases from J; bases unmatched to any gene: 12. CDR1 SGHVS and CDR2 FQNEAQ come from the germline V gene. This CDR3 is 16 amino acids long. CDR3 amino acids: CASSPTTGAKFQPQHF. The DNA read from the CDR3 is TGTGCCAGCAGCCCAACGACAGGGGCGAAATTTCAGCCC.

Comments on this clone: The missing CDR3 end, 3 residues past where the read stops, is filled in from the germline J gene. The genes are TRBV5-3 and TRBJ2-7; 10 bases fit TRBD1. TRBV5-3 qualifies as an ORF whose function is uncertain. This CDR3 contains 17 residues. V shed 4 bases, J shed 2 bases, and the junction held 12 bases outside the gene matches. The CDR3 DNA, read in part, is TGTGCCAGAAGCCGCCCGCCCAGGGACAGGGGTACCTACGAG. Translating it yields CARSRPPRDRGTYE. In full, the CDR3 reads CARSRPPRDRGTYEQYF.

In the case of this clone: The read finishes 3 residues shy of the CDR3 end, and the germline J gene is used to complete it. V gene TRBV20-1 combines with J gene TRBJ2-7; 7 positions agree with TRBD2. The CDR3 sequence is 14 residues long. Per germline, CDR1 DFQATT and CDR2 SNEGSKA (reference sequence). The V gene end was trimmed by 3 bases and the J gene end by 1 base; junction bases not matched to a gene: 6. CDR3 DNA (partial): TGCAGTGCTAGCGGGACTAAAGCGTCCTACGAG. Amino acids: CSASGTKASYE. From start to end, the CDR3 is CSASGTKASYEQYF.

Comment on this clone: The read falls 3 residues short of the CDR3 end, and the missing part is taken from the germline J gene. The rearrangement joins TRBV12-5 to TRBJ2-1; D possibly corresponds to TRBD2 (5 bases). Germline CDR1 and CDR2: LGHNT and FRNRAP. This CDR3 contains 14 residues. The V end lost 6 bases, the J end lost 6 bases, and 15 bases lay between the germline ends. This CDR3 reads CASGEGNALNEQFF. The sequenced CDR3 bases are TGTGCTAGTGGCGAGGGTAATGCCCTCAATGAG.

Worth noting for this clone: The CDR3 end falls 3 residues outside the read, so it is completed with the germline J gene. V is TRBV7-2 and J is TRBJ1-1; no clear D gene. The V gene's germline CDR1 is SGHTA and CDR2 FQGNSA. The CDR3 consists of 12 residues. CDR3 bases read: TGTGCCAGCGTACAACACGAGAATATT. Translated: CASVQHENI. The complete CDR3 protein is CASVQHENIAFF.

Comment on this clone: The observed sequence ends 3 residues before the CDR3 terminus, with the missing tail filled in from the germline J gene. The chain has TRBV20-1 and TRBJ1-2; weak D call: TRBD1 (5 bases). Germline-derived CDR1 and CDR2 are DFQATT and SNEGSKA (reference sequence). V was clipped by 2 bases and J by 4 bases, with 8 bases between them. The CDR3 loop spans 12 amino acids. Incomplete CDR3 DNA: TGCAGTGCTAGACGGGACTCCTATGGC. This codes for CSARRDSYG. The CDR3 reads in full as CSARRDSYGYTF.

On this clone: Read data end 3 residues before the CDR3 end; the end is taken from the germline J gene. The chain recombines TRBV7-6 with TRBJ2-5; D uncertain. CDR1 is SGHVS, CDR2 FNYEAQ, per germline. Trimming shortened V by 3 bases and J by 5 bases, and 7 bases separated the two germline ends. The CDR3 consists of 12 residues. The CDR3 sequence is CASSFSSETQYF. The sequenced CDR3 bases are TGTGCCAGCAGCTTTTCTTCGGAGACC. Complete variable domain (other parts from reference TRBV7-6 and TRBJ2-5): GAGVSQSPRYKVTKRGQDVALRCDPISGHVSLYWYRQALGQGPEFLTYFNYEAQQDKSGLPNDRFSAERPEGSISTLTIQRTEQRDSAMYRCASSFSSETQYFGPGTRLLVL.

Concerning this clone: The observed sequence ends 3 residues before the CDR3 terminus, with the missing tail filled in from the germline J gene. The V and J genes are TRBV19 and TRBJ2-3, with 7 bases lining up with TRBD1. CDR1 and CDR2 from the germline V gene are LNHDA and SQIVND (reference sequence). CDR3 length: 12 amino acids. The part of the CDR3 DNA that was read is TGTGCCAGTAGGACAGGGCCTGTGCCG. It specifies CASRTGPVP. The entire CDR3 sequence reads CASRTGPVPQYF.

CDR3 bases read: TGTGCCTGGAGTCCGACAGCGTATAATTCACCC. Translating gives CAWSPTAYNSP. The entire CDR3 protein reads CAWSPTAYNSPLHF. The chain carries TRBV30 and TRBJ1-6; TRBD1 might be the D (5 bases). Read data end 3 residues before the CDR3 end; the end is taken from the germline J gene. CDR1 and CDR2 (germline): GTSNPN, SVGIG (reference sequence). The CDR3 runs 14 residues. Trimming pared 2 bases from V and 4 bases from J, leaving 9 bases between. Using reference TRBV30 and TRBJ1-6 for the parts outside the CDR3, the full variable domain is SQTIHQWPATLVQPVGSPLSLECTVEGTSNPNLYWYRQAAGRGLQLLFYSVGIGQISSEVPQNLSASRPQDRQFILSSKKLLLSDSGFYLCAWSPTAYNSPLHFGNGTRLTVT.

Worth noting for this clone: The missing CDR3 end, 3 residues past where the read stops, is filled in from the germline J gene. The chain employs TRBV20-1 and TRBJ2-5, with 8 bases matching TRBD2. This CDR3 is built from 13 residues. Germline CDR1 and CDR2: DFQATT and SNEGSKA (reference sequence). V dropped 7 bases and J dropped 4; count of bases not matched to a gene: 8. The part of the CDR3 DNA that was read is TGCAGTGGACGGGGGGGGGCGATAGAGACC. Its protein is CSGRGGAIET. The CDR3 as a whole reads CSGRGGAIETQYF.

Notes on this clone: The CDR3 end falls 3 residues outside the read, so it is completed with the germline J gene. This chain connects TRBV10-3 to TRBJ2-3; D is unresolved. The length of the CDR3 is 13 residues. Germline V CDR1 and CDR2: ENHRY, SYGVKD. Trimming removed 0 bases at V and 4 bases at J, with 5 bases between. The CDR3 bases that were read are TGTGCCATCAGTGAGTCGGCAGCAGATACG. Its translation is CAISESAADT. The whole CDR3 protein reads CAISESAADTQYF.

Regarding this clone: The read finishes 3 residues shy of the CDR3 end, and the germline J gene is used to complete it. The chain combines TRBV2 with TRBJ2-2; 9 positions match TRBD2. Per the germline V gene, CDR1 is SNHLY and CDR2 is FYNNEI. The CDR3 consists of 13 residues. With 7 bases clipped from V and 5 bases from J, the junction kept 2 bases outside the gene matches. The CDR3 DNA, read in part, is TGTGCCAGCAAAACTAGCGGGACCGGGGAG. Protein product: CASKTSGTGE. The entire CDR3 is CASKTSGTGELFF. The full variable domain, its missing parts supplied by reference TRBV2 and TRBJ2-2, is EPEVTQTPSHQVTQMGQEVILRCVPISNHLYFYWYRQILGQKVEFLVSFYNNEISEKSEIFDDQFSVERPDGSNFTLKIRSTKLEDSAMYFCASKTSGTGELFFGEGSRLTVL.

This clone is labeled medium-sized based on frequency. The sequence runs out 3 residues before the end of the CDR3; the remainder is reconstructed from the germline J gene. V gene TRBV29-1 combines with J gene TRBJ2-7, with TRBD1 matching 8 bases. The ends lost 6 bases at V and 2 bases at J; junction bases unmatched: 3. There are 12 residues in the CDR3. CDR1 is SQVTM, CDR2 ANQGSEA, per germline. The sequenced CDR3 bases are TGCAGCGTATCGGGACAGGCCTACGAG. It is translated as CSVSGQAYE. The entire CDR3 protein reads CSVSGQAYEQYF.

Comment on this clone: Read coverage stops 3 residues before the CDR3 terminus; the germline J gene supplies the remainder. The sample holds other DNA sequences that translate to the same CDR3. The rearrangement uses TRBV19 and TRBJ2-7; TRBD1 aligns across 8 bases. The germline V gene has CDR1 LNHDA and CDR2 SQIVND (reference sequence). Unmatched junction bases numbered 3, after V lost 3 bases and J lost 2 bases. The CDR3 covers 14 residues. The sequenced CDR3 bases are TGTGCCAGTAGTATCGGGACAGGTCCCTACGAG. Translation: CASSIGTGPYE. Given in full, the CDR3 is CASSIGTGPYEQYF. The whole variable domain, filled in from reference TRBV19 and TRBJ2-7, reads DGGITQSPKYLFRKEGQNVTLSCEQNLNHDAMYWYRQDPGQGLRLIYYSQIVNDFQKGDIAEGYSVSREKKESFPLTVTSAQKNPTAFYLCASSIGTGPYEQYFGPGTRLTVT.

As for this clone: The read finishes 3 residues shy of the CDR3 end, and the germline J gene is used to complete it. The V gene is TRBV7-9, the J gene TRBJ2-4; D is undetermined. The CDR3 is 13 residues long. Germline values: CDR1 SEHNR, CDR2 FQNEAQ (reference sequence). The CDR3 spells CASSLVTYYGQYF. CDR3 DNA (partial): TGTGCCAGCAGCTTAGTTACTTATTATGGT.

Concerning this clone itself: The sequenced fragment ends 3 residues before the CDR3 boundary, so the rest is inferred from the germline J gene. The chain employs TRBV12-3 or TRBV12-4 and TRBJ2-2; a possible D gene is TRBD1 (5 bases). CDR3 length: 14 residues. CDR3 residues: CASSIRATNEKLFF. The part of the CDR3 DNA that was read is TGTGCCAGCAGTATCAGGGCAACTAATGAAAAG.

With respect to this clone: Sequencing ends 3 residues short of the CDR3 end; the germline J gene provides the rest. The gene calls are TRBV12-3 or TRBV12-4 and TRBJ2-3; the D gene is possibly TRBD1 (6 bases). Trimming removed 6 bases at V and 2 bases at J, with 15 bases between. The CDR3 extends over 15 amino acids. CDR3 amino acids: CASSPTGPLTDTQYF. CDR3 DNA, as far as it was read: TGTGCCAGCAGCCCGACAGGTCCCCTCACAGATACG.

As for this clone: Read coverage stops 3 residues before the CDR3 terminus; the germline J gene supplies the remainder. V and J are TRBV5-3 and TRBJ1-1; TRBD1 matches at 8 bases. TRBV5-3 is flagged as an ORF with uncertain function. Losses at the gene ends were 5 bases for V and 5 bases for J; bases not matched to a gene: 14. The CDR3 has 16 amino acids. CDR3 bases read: TGTGCCAGAAGACCTCCGGGACAGGACAGGTGGACTGAA. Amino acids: CARRPPGQDRWTE. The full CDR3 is CARRPPGQDRWTEAFF.